This T cell receptor (beta chain) was recovered during a study of T cells after posttransplantation cyclophosphamide (dated by TCRdb to 2016 to 2018). Describing the broader study: T cell repertoire reconstitution was tracked by TRB sequencing after myeloablative bone marrow transplantation in which posttransplantation cyclophosphamide was used as GVHD prophylaxis. Samples from some 33 PTCy-treated patients and roughly 17 related bone marrow donors of those patients were subjected to antigen receptor sequencing. Blood from every one of the approximately 37 PTCy patients who had 1-year posttransplant specimens underwent TRB sequencing. Up to 3 additional blood samples from 2 to 5.2 years after transplant were also TRB-sequenced in 3 patients, as was pretransplant blood from 4 patients. TRA and TRB clonality were tightly correlated in about 10 samples, so subsequent TCR analyses focused on TRB only. Public TRB sequences were compared against a database of over 3,600 sequences linked to responses to pathogens, tumor antigens, self-antigens and alloantigens. General findings and caveats noted by the study authors: Donor-recipient similarity was low at 1-2 months but rose over the first year, and later blood repertoires were often dominated by donor CD8+ memory clones. The TRB repertoires of T cells infiltrating skin or the GI tract showed only limited overlap with the TRB repertoires found in blood. Across roughly 40 patients, recipient CMV seropositivity and CMV reactivation were highly associated with TRB clonality; PTCy diversity was similar to CNI/methotrexate controls.

Concerning this clone: Its antigen is currently not known. No quality values exist for individual bases; no much larger clone is one base distant.

Peripheral blood samples were provided by related bone marrow donors on the day of marrow donation. Peripheral blood and bone marrow mononuclear cells were isolated by Ficoll-Hypaque density centrifugation and cryopreserved. CD4+ and CD8+ T cells, including naive and memory subsets, were sorted by FACS on a FACSAria II. Trimming takes 1 base from V and 15 bases from J, and the germline ends sit 10 bases apart. In the germline V gene (reference sequence), CDR1 corresponds to SEHNR and CDR2 to FQNEAQ. The CDR3 measures 11 amino acids from cysteine to phenylalanine. CDR3 DNA is the only sequence kept; it has 33 bases, read in frame from the first base. TRB sequencing was run on genomic DNA with either the immunoSEQ assay at survey resolution or the hsTCRB kit. From the authors' description of their analysis: The immunoSEQ software handled the initial read processing, while the LymphoSeq R package was used for the repertoire analyses. Clonality was calculated as 1 minus normalized Shannon entropy, and the Gini coefficient was also calculated for each TRB dataset. To infer phenotypes in unsorted samples, TRB sequences from sorted subsets of the recipient or donor were mapped onto the unsorted samples of the same recipient. TCRdb mirrors the immuneACCESS table, restricted to in-frame sequences. Some clones are absent from its copies; in checked studies, under half trace to an unresolved V gene, and the reason for the others is unknown. For V, J and clone size, that table is used; D and trimming come from the DNA. In all, the sample holds roughly 7,300 clones, and more than 85% of those were seen once. Over 3.5% of the sample is in the top ten clones.

The clonotype comes from a woman in her forties or fifties in good health and a related stem cell transplant donor. Material: CD4+ T cells sorted from blood. Rearrangement joined TRBV7-9 to TRBJ2-1, and perhaps TRBD2 as D gene, on 5 matching bases. The nucleotide sequence is given as TGTGCCAGCAGCTTAGGGGGAGTAGTGTTCTTC. Its protein product is CASSLGGVVFF.